What follows are 5 T cell receptor beta chains derived from one specimen sequenced in a study of identical twins. From the 5' RACE reads, TCRdb called clonotypes with MiXCR, one entry per CDR3 protein. The sample includes 550,000 to 700,000 distinct CDR3 sequences, around 20% of them seen just once. The sample also formed part of further work on T cells expressing NK-cell markers.

The sample taken for sequencing was PBMCs. These TCRs come from a woman between 18 and 30 years old in good health.

This clonotype has more than one count but fewer than ten. Relative to the germline gene, one junction end is altered; a read error may explain this. The chain uses TRBV4-3 and TRBJ2-1; D is unresolved. CDR1 and CDR2 (germline): LGHNA, YSLEER. The CDR3 has 9 amino acids. CDR3 in amino acids: CASRLSAVF. CDR3 bases: TGCGCCAGCAGACTGAGTGCGGTCTTC.

This clonotype came up many times. This chain links TRBV2 with TRBJ1-1; possible D gene TRBD1, 5 bases. Germline CDR1 reads SNHLY; CDR2 reads FYNNEI. Trimming took off 8 bases at V and 10 bases at J, with 14 bases between the two ends. This CDR3 is built from 11 residues. Written as DNA, the CDR3 is TGTGCCAGCGGCCCGGGACGGGGAGCTTTCTTT. Protein: CASGPGRGAFF.

This clonotype was counted ten times or more. The J gene is TRBJ2-3, the V gene TRBV20-1; no reliable D call. From germline, CDR1 is DFQATT and CDR2 SNEGSKA (reference sequence). Trimming left V 3 bases short and J 2 bases short, with 12 bases between. CDR3 length equals 14 residues. CDR3 in DNA: TGCAGTGCTAGGAAGTACGACCTCACAGATACGCAGTATTTT. Amino acid sequence: CSARKYDLTDTQYF.

This clonotype occurred a few times. The rearrangement links TRBV20-1 to TRBJ1-6; D remains ambiguous. The germline gives CDR1 DFQATT, CDR2 SNEGSKA (reference sequence). CDR3 length equals 15 residues. Trimming cost V 5 bases and J 10 bases, with 21 bases left between them. The DNA for the CDR3 is TGCAGTGCTCCCGCCGACCGAGGGCGTAGCTCACCCCTCCACTTT. Residues: CSAPADRGRSSPLHF.

This clonotype was found a few times. V is TRBV11-2 and J is TRBJ2-3, with 8 bases that match TRBD2. CDR1 is SGHAT and CDR2 is FQNNGV in the germline V gene. This CDR3 region has 16 residues. Germline trimming cut 4 bases from V and 3 bases from J; bases unmatched to any gene: 9. This CDR3 reads CASSSQAGTRTDTQYF. The CDR3 DNA follows: TGTGCCAGCAGCTCCCAAGCCGGGACTAGAACAGATACGCAGTATTTT.